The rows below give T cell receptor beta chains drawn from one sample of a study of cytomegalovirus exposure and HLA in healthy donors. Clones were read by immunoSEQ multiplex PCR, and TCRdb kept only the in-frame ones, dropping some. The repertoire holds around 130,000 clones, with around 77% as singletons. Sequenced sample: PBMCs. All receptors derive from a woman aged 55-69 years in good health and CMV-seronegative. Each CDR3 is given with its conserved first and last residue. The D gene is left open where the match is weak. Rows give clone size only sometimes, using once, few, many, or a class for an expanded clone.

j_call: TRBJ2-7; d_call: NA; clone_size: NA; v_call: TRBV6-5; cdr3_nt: TGTGCCAGCAGTTACTCTAGGACAGAGAACTACGAGCAGTACTTC; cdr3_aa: CASSYSRTENYEQYF
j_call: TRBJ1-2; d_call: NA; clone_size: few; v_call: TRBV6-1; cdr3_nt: TGTGCCAGCAGTGATGACAAGAACTATGGCTACACCTTC; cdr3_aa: CASSDDKNYGYTF
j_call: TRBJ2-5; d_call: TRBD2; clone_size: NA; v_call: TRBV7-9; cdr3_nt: TGTGCCAGCAGTTACTGGACTAGATTCATGGAGACCCAGTACTTC; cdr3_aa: CASSYWTRFMETQYF
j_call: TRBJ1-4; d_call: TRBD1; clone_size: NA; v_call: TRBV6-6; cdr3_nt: TGTGCCAGCAGTTACTTGGTGACAGGGCAGTGGGAAAAACTGTTTTTT; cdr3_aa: CASSYLVTGQWEKLFF
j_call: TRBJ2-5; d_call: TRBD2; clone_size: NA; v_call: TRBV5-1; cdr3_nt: TGCGCCAGCAGCTCCAGACTAGCGGGGGGCTCGGAGACCCAGTACTTC; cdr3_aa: CASSSRLAGGSETQYF
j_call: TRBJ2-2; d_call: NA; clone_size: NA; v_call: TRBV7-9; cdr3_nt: TGTGCCAGCAGCCCTCGGGCAGCGGACCACACCGGGGAGCTGTTTTTT; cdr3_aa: CASSPRAADHTGELFF
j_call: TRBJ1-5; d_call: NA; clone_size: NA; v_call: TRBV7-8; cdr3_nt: TGTGCCAGCAGCTTCCGGAGTGACAATCAGCCCCAGCATTTT; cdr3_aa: CASSFRSDNQPQHF
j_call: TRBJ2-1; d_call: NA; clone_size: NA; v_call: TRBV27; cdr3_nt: TGTGCCAGCAGTTTATCAGTGACTAGTTTGAATGAGCAGTTCTTC; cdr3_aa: CASSLSVTSLNEQFF
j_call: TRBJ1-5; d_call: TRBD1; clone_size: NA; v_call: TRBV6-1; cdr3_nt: TGTGCCAGTACGGACAGGACATATAGCAATCAGCCCCAGCATTTT; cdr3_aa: CASTDRTYSNQPQHF
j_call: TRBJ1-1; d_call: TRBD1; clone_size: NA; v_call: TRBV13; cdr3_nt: TGTGCCAGCAGCCCCCCGACAGGGAACCCTGGGGCTTTCTTT; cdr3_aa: CASSPPTGNPGAFF
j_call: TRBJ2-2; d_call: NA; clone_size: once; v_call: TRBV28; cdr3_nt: TGTGCCAGCAGTATCGGACTGAACACCGGGGAGCTGTTTTTT; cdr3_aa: CASSIGLNTGELFF
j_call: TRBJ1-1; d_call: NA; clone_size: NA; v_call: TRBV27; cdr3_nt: TGTGCCAGCAGTAAGGGGACTGGAACTGAAGCTTTCTTT; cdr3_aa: CASSKGTGTEAFF
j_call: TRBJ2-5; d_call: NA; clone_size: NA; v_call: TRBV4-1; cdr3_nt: TGCGCCAGCAGCCAAGACATCTCTTTTGGCAGGGTCCAAGAGACCCAGTACTTC; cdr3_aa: CASSQDISFGRVQETQYF
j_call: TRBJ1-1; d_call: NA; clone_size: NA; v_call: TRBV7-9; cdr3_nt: TGTGCCAGCACCCATCAGGGCACTGAAGCTTTCTTT; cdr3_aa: CASTHQGTEAFF
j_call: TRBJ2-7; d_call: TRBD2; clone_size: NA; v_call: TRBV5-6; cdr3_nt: TGTGCCAGCAGCGGGCGGACTAGTCCTCCCTACGAGCAGTACTTC; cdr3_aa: CASSGRTSPPYEQYF
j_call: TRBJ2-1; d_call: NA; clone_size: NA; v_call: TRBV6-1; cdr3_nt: TGTGCCAGCAGTGAAGGGGGGGGCAGTCAGAAGAAGCAGTTCTTC; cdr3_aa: CASSEGGGSQKKQFF
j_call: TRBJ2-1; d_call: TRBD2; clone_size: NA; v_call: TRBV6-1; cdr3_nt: TGTGCCAGCACTAAACGGGGGGATGAGCAGTTCTTC; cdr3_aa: CASTKRGDEQFF
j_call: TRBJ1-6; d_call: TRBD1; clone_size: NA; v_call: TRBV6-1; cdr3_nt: TGTGCCAGCACGTACAGGGGCAACAATTCACCCCTCCACTTT; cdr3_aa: CASTYRGNNSPLHF
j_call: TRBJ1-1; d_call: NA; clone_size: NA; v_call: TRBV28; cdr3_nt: TGTGCCAGCAGGGGCATTGGAGGTGAAGCTTTCTTT; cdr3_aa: CASRGIGGEAFF
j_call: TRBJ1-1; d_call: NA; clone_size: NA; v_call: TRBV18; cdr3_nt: TGTGCCAGCTCACCTAGCAGGGATGAGGCTTTCTTT; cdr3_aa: CASSPSRDEAFF
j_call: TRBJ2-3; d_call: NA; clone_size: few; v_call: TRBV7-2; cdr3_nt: TGTGCCAGCAGCTTAGTGCGGGGGCGCACAGATACGCAGTATTTT; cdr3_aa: CASSLVRGRTDTQYF
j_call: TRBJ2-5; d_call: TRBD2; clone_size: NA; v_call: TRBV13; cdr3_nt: TGTGCCAGCAGCACCCGACTAGCCGGCGGGAAACAAGAGACCCAGTACTTC; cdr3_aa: CASSTRLAGGKQETQYF
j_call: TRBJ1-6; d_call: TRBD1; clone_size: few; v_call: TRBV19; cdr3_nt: TGTGCCAGTAGTATCTCGTGGGACAGGGCTTCACCCCTCCACTTT; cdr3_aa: CASSISWDRASPLHF
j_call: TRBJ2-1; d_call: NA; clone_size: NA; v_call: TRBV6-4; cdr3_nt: TGTGCCAGCAGTGGGCACCGAAGCTCCTACAATGAGCAGTTCTTC; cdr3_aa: CASSGHRSSYNEQFF